One and the same sample provided the 19 T cell receptor beta chains below, sequenced in a study of post-analysis software for immune sequencing data. The study, taken as a whole, reports: Elevated frequency relative to controls characterized four or five TRBV segments in patients, TRBV5-6, TRBV5-1 and TRBV20-1 among them.

For these receptors, no antigen is known. TCR beta cDNA libraries included unique molecular identifiers. Each CDR3 protein gets one entry after TCRdb re-called the PCR reads with MiXCR. The data contain 150,000 to 200,000 distinct CDR3 sequences, 30% of them singletons. Sequences were obtained from blood. Source of these receptors: a girl between 10 and 17 years old with multiple sclerosis.

This clonotype was seen repeatedly, ten times or more. V is TRBV7-9 and J is TRBJ2-6; D uncertain. CDR1 is SEHNR and CDR2 is FQNEAQ in the germline V gene (reference sequence). The CDR3 length is 15 residues. Deletions cut 4 bases from V and 1 base from J, with 8 bases between. The CDR3 spells CASSSRWSGANVLTF. The CDR3 nucleotides are TGTGCCAGCAGCTCCAGATGGTCTGGGGCCAACGTCCTGACTTTC.

This clonotype was observed a few times. A read error is possible here, since a much larger clone lies one base away. The CDR3 is CASSWESSYNEQFF. The DNA of the CDR3 is TGCGCCAGCAGCTGGGAAAGTTCCTACAATGAGCAGTTCTTC. The chain links TRBV5-1 to TRBJ2-1; D not resolved. The CDR3 is 14 residues long. V dropped 3 bases and J dropped 1 base, with 8 bases sitting between them. Germline CDR1 is SGHRS and CDR2 is YFSETQ.

There are many counts of this clonotype. The genes are TRBV4-1 and TRBJ1-2; D is unclear. CDR3 length: 15 amino acids. Germline V gene data show CDR1 as MGHRA and CDR2 as YSYEKL. With 1 base removed from V and 2 bases from J, the gap between germline ends came to 11 bases. The CDR3 protein is CASSQGRVGNYGYTF. CDR3 coding DNA: TGCGCCAGCAGCCAAGGGAGGGTAGGAAACTATGGCTACACCTTC.

This clonotype was counted at least ten times. The genes are TRBV20-1 and TRBJ1-5, with 8 bases lining up with TRBD1. Germline V lookup: CDR1 DFQATT, CDR2 SNEGSKA (reference sequence). The V gene end was trimmed by 4 bases and the J gene end by 4 bases; junction bases not matched to a gene: 12. The CDR3 totals 16 residues. The CDR3 bases are TGCAGTGCTACCTCAGGGGGCTCGAGGGTAAATCAGCCCCAGCATTTT. Its protein is CSATSGGSRVNQPQHF.

This clonotype appeared many times. The chain joins TRBV4-1 to TRBJ2-3; D is perhaps TRBD2 (5 bases). V dropped 7 bases and J dropped 3 bases, with 17 bases sitting between them. This CDR3 comprises 15 residues. CDR1 is MGHRA, CDR2 YSYEKL, per germline. CDR3 residues: CASKALTGTTDTQYF. The CDR3 nucleotides are TGCGCCAGCAAAGCTCTGACGGGAACGACAGATACGCAGTATTTT.

This clonotype was seen a few times. CDR3 nucleotides: TGTGCCTGGAGGGGGATAGTCAGCGAGCAGTACTTC. Its translation is CAWRGIVSEQYF. The chain links TRBV30 to TRBJ2-7; D unresolved. Trimming removed 3 bases from V and 6 bases from J, with 12 bases in between. The germline V gene has CDR1 GTSNPN and CDR2 SVGIG (reference sequence). The CDR3 has 12 residues.

In its sample, this clonotype was seen a few times. The gene calls are TRBV18 and TRBJ1-1; D is unresolved. Germline CDR1 reads KGHSH; CDR2 reads LQKENI. CDR3 length: 14 amino acids. With 2 bases removed from V and 5 bases from J, the gap between germline ends came to 12 bases. CDR3 in amino acids: CASSPSGGRTEAFF. The DNA of the CDR3 is TGTGCCAGCTCACCATCAGGAGGTAGAACTGAAGCTTTCTTT. The full variable domain, with the rest looked up from reference TRBV18 and TRBJ1-1, is NAGVMQNPRHLVRRRGQEARLRCSPMKGHSHVYWYRQLPEEGLKFMVYLQKENIIDESGMPKERFSAEFPKEGPSILRIQQVVRGDSAAYFCASSPSGGRTEAFFGQGTRLTVV.

This clonotype was found once. A much more abundant neighbour one base away suggests this may be a read error. The genes are TRBV7-6 and TRBJ2-5, with D unclear. This CDR3 has 15 residues. From germline, CDR1 is SGHVS and CDR2 FNYEAQ. In nucleotides, the CDR3 is TGTTCCAGCAGCGTAACGACCCAAATTCAAGAGACCCAGTACTTC. Encoded protein: CSSSVTTQIQETQYF.

V and J are TRBV5-1 and TRBJ1-1; D not resolved. There are 14 residues in the CDR3. Trimming pared 4 bases from V and 3 bases from J, leaving 13 bases between. Germline V gives CDR1 SGHRS, CDR2 YFSETQ. CDR3 amino acids: CASSRGQWDTEAFF. The CDR3 DNA is TGCGCCAGCAGCCGAGGGCAGTGGGACACTGAAGCTTTCTTT.

Details on this clonotype: It is likely a read error, because the conserved phenylalanine at the end of the CDR3 is missing. The chain couples TRBV27 to TRBJ2-3; D is unresolved. Looked up from germline, CDR1 is MNHEY and CDR2 is SMNVEV (reference sequence). V was trimmed by 3 bases and J by 7 bases, leaving 5 bases between them. There are 11 residues in the CDR3. This CDR3 is CASSLGNTQYL. DNA of the CDR3: TGTGCCAGCAGTTTGGGAAATACGCAGTATTTG.

Worth noting for this clonotype: This may be a read error, as it is one base from a much larger clone. The chain uses TRBV29-1 and TRBJ2-5; 14 nucleotides agree with TRBD2. The CDR3 covers 15 residues. V gave up 5 bases and J gave up 11 bases; unmatched junction bases: 13. Germline V gene sequence: CDR1 SQVTM, CDR2 ANQGSEA. CDR3: CSVSGTSGRNAEQYF. CDR3 nucleotide sequence: TGCAGCGTTTCAGGGACTAGCGGGAGAAATGCTGAGCAGTACTTC.

This clonotype was observed at least ten times. CDR3 DNA sequence: TGCAGTGCTAGAGGGGCTAGCGGGAGCTCCTACAATGAGCAGTTCTTC. This encodes CSARGASGSSYNEQFF. The J gene is TRBJ2-1, the V gene TRBV20-1, with 10 bases matching TRBD2. There are 16 residues in the CDR3. Unmatched junction bases numbered 3, after V lost 1 base and J lost 0 bases. Germline CDR1 is DFQATT and CDR2 is SNEGSKA (reference sequence).

The chain links TRBV28 to TRBJ2-1; perhaps TRBD2 as D (5 bases). The CDR3 runs 15 residues. Germline assignment: CDR1 MDHEN and CDR2 SYDVKM. Trimming pared 5 bases from V and 6 bases from J, leaving 17 bases between. This chain's CDR3 is CASSPVSAGPNEQFF. In nucleotides, the CDR3 is TGTGCCAGCAGTCCTGTGTCCGCGGGCCCCAATGAGCAGTTCTTC.

This clonotype was seen ten or more times. This rearrangement joins TRBV5-1 to TRBJ1-2, with unresolved D. Germline CDR1 reads SGHRS; CDR2 reads YFSETQ. The CDR3 has 11 residues. The V and J ends lost 5 bases and 13 bases respectively, with 15 bases between them. The CDR3 DNA reads as TGCGCCAGCAGGGACGGCTTTTCCACCACCTTC. It is translated as CASRDGFSTTF.

As for this clonotype: This may be a read error, as it is one base from a much larger clone. The chain recombines TRBV4-1 with TRBJ1-2; the match to TRBD1 covers 7 bases. V shed 1 base, J shed 4 bases, and the junction held 6 bases outside the gene matches. This CDR3 has 15 residues. Germline V gene lookup returns CDR1 MGHRA and CDR2 YSYEKL. The CDR3 protein is CASSQGGQTIYGYTF. The CDR3 nucleotides read TGCGCCAGCAGCCAAGGGGGACAGACCATCTATGGCTACACCTTC.

This chain uses TRBV29-1 with TRBJ2-1; D unclear. The V end was cut by 2 bases, the J end by 9 bases, with 5 bases between. Germline assignment: CDR1 SQVTM and CDR2 ANQGSEA. The CDR3 loop spans 10 amino acids. The CDR3: CSVEWAEQFF. In nucleotides, the CDR3 is TGCAGCGTTGAATGGGCTGAGCAGTTCTTC.

In its sample, this clonotype was seen many times. The chain employs TRBV7-2 and TRBJ2-7; D is unclear. Trimming cost V 1 base and J 1 base, with 11 bases left between them. Per the germline V gene, CDR1 is SGHTA and CDR2 is FQGNSA. The CDR3 extends over 15 amino acids. The CDR3 DNA reads TGTGCCAGCAGCTTAGTGGCCGAAGGGTCCTACGAGCAGTACTTC. This sequence encodes CASSLVAEGSYEQYF.

This clonotype was observed many times. V usage is TRBV10-3 and J usage is TRBJ1-2; possible D gene TRBD1, 5 bases. Trimming left V 3 bases short and J 4 bases short, with 15 bases between. This CDR3 is 15 amino acids long. Per germline, CDR1 ENHRY and CDR2 SYGVKD. The CDR3 sequence: CAISDYGGDAYGYTF. In nucleotides, the CDR3 is TGTGCCATCAGTGACTATGGAGGGGATGCCTATGGCTACACCTTC.

This clonotype showed up just a few times. The chain links TRBV29-1 to TRBJ1-1; D is ambiguous. Germline-derived CDR1 and CDR2 are SQVTM and ANQGSEA. The CDR3 sequence is 12 residues long. Trimming pared 2 bases from V and 1 base from J, leaving 5 bases between. The chain's CDR3 is CSVERGNTEAFF. CDR3 DNA sequence: TGCAGCGTTGAACGGGGGAACACTGAAGCTTTCTTT.